The clone carrying this T cell receptor (beta chain) was found a few times. Its antigen is unknown. The sequence runs out 3 residues before the end of the CDR3; the remainder is reconstructed from the germline J gene. The sample is drawn from a study of T cell clonality in common variable immunodeficiency. Notes on the study in general: Patient heterogeneity in the CVID cohort limited correlations between repertoire features and clinical complications.

Profiled with immunoSEQ multiplex PCR; TCRdb holds only in-frame clones, not every one. The profile covers around 40,000 clones, none occurring a single time. V shed 1 base and J shed 3 bases, with 7 bases lying between them. CDR3 length: 14 residues. In germline, CDR1 is SGHNT, CDR2 YENEEA. The clonotype originates from a person between 18 and 75 years old in good health. The specimen was peripheral blood mononuclear cells. The chain links TRBV11-3 to TRBJ2-1; D not certain. CDR3 in amino acids: CASSLGQNYNEQFF. The sequenced CDR3 bases are TGTGCCAGCAGCTTAGGTCAGAACTACAATGAG.